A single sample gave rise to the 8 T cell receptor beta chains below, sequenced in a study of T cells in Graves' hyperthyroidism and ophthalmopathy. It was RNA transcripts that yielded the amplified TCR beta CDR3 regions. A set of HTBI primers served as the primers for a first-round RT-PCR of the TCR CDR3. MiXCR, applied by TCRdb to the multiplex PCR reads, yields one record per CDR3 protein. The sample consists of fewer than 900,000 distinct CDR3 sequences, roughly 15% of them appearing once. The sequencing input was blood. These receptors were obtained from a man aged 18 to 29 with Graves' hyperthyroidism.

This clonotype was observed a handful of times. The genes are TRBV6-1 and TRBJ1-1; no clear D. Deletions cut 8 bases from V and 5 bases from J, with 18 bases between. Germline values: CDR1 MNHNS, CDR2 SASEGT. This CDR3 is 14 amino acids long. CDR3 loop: CASSPEPAGTEAFF. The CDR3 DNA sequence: TGTGCCAGCTCCCCGGAGCCCGCCGGGACTGAAGCTTTCTTT.

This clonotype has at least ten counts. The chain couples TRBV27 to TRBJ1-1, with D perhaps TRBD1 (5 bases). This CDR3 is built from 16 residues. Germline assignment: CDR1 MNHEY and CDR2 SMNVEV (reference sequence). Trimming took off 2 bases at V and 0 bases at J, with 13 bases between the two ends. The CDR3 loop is CASSLPGTGLNTEAFF. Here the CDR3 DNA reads TGTGCCAGCAGTTTACCGGGGACGGGCTTGAACACTGAAGCTTTCTTT.

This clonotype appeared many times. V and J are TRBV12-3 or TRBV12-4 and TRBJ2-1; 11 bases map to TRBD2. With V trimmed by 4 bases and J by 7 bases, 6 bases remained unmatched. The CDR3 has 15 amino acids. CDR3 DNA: TGTGCCAGCAGTTCTAGCGGGAGGACGTGGAATGAGCAGTTCTTC. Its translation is CASSSSGRTWNEQFF.

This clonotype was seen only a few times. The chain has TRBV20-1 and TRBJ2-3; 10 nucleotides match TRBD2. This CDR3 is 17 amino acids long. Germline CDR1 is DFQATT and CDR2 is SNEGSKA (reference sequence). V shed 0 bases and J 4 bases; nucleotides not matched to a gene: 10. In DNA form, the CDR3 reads TGCAGTGCTAGAGACTCTCAACGGAGCGGGAGGGCAGATACGCAGTATTTT. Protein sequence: CSARDSQRSGRADTQYF.

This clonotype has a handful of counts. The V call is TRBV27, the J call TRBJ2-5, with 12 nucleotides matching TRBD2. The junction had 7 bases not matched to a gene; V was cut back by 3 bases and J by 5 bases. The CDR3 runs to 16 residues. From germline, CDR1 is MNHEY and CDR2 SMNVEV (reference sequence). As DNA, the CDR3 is TGTGCCAGCAGTTTTCTGACTAGCGGGGGACGGGAGACCCAGTACTTC. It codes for CASSFLTSGGRETQYF.

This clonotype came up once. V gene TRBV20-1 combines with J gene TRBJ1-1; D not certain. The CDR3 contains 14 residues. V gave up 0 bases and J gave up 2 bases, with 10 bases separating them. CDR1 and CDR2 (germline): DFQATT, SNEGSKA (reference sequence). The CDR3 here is CSARDGRINTEAFF. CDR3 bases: TGCAGTGCTAGAGACGGCAGGATAAACACTGAAGCTTTCTTT.

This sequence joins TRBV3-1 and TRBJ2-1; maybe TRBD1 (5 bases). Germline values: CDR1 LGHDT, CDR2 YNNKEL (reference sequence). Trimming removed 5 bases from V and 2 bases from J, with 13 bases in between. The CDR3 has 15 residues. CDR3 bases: TGTGCCAGCAGCGCCGACAGAAATCCCTACAATGAGCAGTTCTTC. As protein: CASSADRNPYNEQFF.

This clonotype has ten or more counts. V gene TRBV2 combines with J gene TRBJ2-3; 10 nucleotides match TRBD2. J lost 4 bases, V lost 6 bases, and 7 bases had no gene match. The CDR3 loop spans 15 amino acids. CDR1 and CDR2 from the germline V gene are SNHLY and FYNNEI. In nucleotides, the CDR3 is TGTGCCAGCAGGGAAATGGGACTAGCGTCAGATACGCAGTATTTT. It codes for CASREMGLASDTQYF. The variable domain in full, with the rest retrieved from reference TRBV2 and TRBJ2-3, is EPEVTQTPSHQVTQMGQEVILRCVPISNHLYFYWYRQILGQKVEFLVSFYNNEISEKSEIFDDQFSVERPDGSNFTLKIRSTKLEDSAMYFCASREMGLASDTQYFGPGTRLTVL.